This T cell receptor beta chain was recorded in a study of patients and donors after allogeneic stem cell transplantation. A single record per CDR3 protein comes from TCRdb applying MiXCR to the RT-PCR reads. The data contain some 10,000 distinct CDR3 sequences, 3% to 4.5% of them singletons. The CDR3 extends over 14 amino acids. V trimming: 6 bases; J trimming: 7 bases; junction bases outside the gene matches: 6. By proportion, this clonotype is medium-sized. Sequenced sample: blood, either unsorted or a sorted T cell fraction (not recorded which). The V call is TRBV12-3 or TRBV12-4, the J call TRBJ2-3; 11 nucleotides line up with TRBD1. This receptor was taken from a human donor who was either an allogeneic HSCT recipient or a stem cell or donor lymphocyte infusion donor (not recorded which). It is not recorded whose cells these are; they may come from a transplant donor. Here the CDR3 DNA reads TGTGCCAGCAGGCCCGGGACAGGGGGGAATACGCAGTATTTT. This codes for CASRPGTGGNTQYF.